The 20 T cell receptor beta chains below were found in one sample sequenced in a study of blood T cell repertoires in COVID-19 (dated by TCRdb to 2019 to 2021). The method behind the library was the immunoSEQ multiplex PCR assay. Here the immuneACCESS table is served through TCRdb, limited to in-frame sequences with V and J called. Missing clones are a known gap in these copies; in checked studies unresolved V genes cover under half, and the rest lacks a known reason. The sample has 250,000 to 300,000 clones on record, roughly 83% of them singletons. The ten top clones hold over 4.5% of the sample. Sample: peripheral blood. These receptors were obtained from a man aged 55 to 69 who had recovered from COVID-19.

The chain has TRBV15 and TRBJ2-3; 8 bases align to TRBD2. The length of the CDR3 is 16 residues. Germline-derived CDR1 and CDR2 are LNHNV and YYDKDF (reference sequence). After removal of 3 bases from V and 0 bases from J, the junction contained 5 bases not matched to a gene. CDR3 protein: CATSRKAGGSTDTQYF. CDR3 coding DNA: TGTGCCACCAGCAGGAAGGCGGGGGGTAGCACAGATACGCAGTATTTT.

Regarding this clone: Other DNA sequences from this sample encode an identical CDR3 as well. The chain recombines TRBV6-1 with TRBJ1-2, with a weak D call TRBD1 (6 bases). CDR3 length equals 14 residues. Germline-derived CDR1 and CDR2 are MNHNS and SASEGT. The V gene lost 1 base and the J gene lost 5 bases, with 11 bases spanning the gap. CDR3 coding DNA: TGTGCCAGCAGTGAAGGGGGCAGGGGATATGGCTACACCTTC. It specifies CASSEGGRGYGYTF.

The J gene is TRBJ1-2, the V gene TRBV6-6; D might be TRBD1 (5 bases). Trimming stripped 8 bases from V and 4 bases from J, with 20 bases between. CDR3 length: 15 residues. The germline V gene has CDR1 MNHNY and CDR2 SVGAGI (reference sequence). The CDR3 nucleotides are TGTGCCAGCGATCCGAGGCGGGGGGAAGTCTATGGCTACACCTTC. This sequence encodes CASDPRRGEVYGYTF.

CDR3 residues: CASKYRRQGPNEKLFF. For the CDR3, the DNA is TGTGCCAGCAAATACCGTCGGCAGGGGCCTAATGAAAAACTGTTTTTT. This chain connects TRBV6-4 to TRBJ1-4; D possibly corresponds to TRBD1 (6 bases). V gave up 7 bases and J gave up 3 bases, with 18 bases separating them. Germline V gene sequence: CDR1 MRHNA, CDR2 SNTAGT. The CDR3 has 16 amino acids.

In DNA form, the CDR3 reads TGTGCCAGCAGCTCTTATGGAACAGGAGTAAACTACGAGCAGTACTTC. Translation gives CASSSYGTGVNYEQYF. This chain links TRBV5-8 with TRBJ2-7, with D perhaps matching TRBD1 (5 bases). CDR3 length: 16 residues. Per the germline V gene, CDR1 is SGHTS and CDR2 is YDEGEE. V lost 3 bases and J lost 3, with 19 bases in between.

This chain connects TRBV5-1 to TRBJ2-5, with D possibly being TRBD1 (6 bases). V gave up 7 bases and J gave up 2 bases, with 15 bases separating them. Per the germline V gene, CDR1 is SGHRS and CDR2 is YFSETQ. This CDR3 contains 14 residues. CDR3 sequence (DNA): TGCGCCAGCGGACCCGGGACACAGCAAGAGACCCAGTACTTC. This translates into CASGPGTQQETQYF. Combining the CDR3 with reference TRBV5-1 and TRBJ2-5 gives the whole variable domain KAGVTQTPRYLIKTRGQQVTLSCSPISGHRSVSWYQQTPGQGLQFLFEYFSETQRNKGNFPGRFSGRQFSNSRSEMNVSTLELGDSALYLCASGPGTQQETQYFGPGTRLLVL.

This chain links TRBV9 with TRBJ2-1, with 10 bases that match TRBD2. The length of the CDR3 is 15 residues. The trim removed 2 bases at V and 7 bases at J, leaving 6 bases unmatched. Per germline, CDR1 SGDLS and CDR2 YYNGEE. CDR3 in amino acids: CASSVGSGRLNEQFF. In nucleotides, the CDR3 is TGTGCCAGCAGCGTCGGTAGCGGGAGGTTGAATGAGCAGTTCTTC.

The chain carries TRBV19 and TRBJ2-1; 8 bases line up with TRBD2. This CDR3 is 14 amino acids long. Trimming took 1 base from V and 7 from J; bases not matched to a gene: 3. From germline, CDR1 is LNHDA and CDR2 SQIVND (reference sequence). CDR3 nucleotide sequence: TGTGCCAGTAGTATAGCGGGAGGGCCGAATGAGCAGTTCTTC. This sequence encodes CASSIAGGPNEQFF.

The gene calls are TRBV14 and TRBJ2-3; 8 nucleotides match TRBD2. The CDR3 totals 15 residues. The trim removed 5 bases at V and 8 bases at J, leaving 12 bases unmatched. CDR1 is SGHDN and CDR2 is FVKESK in the germline V gene. The CDR3: CASSETAGVKGTQYF. In nucleotides, the CDR3 is TGTGCCAGCAGCGAGACAGCGGGGGTAAAGGGTACGCAGTATTTT.

This clone has just a few counts. This chain connects TRBV9 to TRBJ1-6, with D perhaps matching TRBD1 (5 bases). This CDR3 spans 14 amino acids. The V end lost 2 bases, the J end lost 9 bases, and 12 bases lay between the germline ends. The V gene's germline CDR1 is SGDLS and CDR2 YYNGEE. For the CDR3, the DNA is TGTGCCAGCAGCGTTTCGGGGGTTTCTTCACCCCTCCACTTT. This sequence encodes CASSVSGVSSPLHF.

This chain uses TRBV5-8 with TRBJ1-1; D unresolved. Trimming removed 4 bases at V and 1 base at J, with 14 bases between. CDR3 length: 15 residues. The germline V gene encodes CDR1 SGHTS and CDR2 YDEGEE. CDR3 bases: TGTGCCAGCAGCACCCGAGGAGGGAGGAACACTGAAGCTTTCTTT. It encodes CASSTRGGRNTEAFF.

This clone came up once. The chain uses TRBV11-1 and TRBJ2-7, with 7 positions matching TRBD2. The CDR3 sequence is 15 residues long. V shed 7 bases and J 1 base; nucleotides not matched to a gene: 10. CDR1 and CDR2 (germline): SGHAT, FQDESV (reference sequence). The CDR3 spells CASTPQASGSYEQYF. In DNA, the CDR3 is TGTGCCAGCACCCCGCAGGCTAGCGGTTCCTACGAGCAGTACTTC.

The V gene is TRBV5-1, the J gene TRBJ1-2; the D gene is possibly TRBD1 (5 bases). The germline CDR1 and CDR2 sequences are SGHRS and YFSETQ. V lost 2 bases, J lost 8 bases, and 13 bases lay in between. This CDR3 has 13 residues. The CDR3 DNA sequence: TGCGCCAGCAGCTTTGGGGGGGTGCGAGGCTACACCTTC. It codes for CASSFGGVRGYTF.

This chain uses TRBV21-1 with TRBJ2-7; the table names TRBD1, a call not compared with the DNA. TRBV21-1 is listed as a pseudogene. This CDR3 comprises 18 residues. Here the CDR3 reads CASSTSGQLNPRAYEQYF. CDR3 in DNA: TGTGCCAGCAGCACATCGGGACAGCTGAATCCTAGGGCCTACGAGCAGTACTTC.

The chain recombines TRBV9 with TRBJ1-6; perhaps TRBD1 as D (6 bases). CDR3 length: 18 residues. Trimming took 0 bases from V and 6 from J, leaving 19 bases between them. Germline V CDR1 and CDR2: SGDLS, YYNGEE. The CDR3 sequence: CASSVATWGTSVNSPLHF. The CDR3 DNA follows: TGTGCCAGCAGCGTAGCTACATGGGGGACATCTGTTAATTCACCCCTCCACTTT. Full variable domain (remainder filled in from reference TRBV9 and TRBJ1-6): DSGVTQTPKHLITATGQRVTLRCSPRSGDLSVYWYQQSLDQGLQFLIQYYNGEERAKGNILERFSAQQFPDLHSELNLSSLELGDSALYFCASSVATWGTSVNSPLHFGNGTRLTVT.

This chain links TRBV30 with TRBJ2-3, with D perhaps matching TRBD2 (6 bases). Trimming removed 0 bases at V and 2 bases at J, with 15 bases between. There are 16 residues in the CDR3. Germline-derived CDR1 and CDR2 are GTSNPN and SVGIG (reference sequence). This chain's CDR3 is CAWSVGYGGNTDTQYF. CDR3 coding DNA: TGTGCCTGGAGTGTAGGGTATGGCGGGAACACAGATACGCAGTATTTT.

The V call is TRBV6-5, the J call TRBJ2-7, with 9 bases fitting TRBD1. Trimming took 6 bases from V and 3 from J; bases not matched to a gene: 6. CDR1 and CDR2 (germline): MNHEY, SVGAGI. The CDR3 has 14 amino acids. The CDR3 here is CASSRDRVNYEQYF. The CDR3 nucleotides read TGTGCCAGCAGCCGGGACAGGGTCAACTACGAGCAGTACTTC.

The genes are TRBV29-1 and TRBJ1-2, with 8 nucleotides matching TRBD1. Per germline, CDR1 SQVTM and CDR2 ANQGSEA. This CDR3 contains 12 residues. The V gene end was trimmed by 6 bases and the J gene end by 3 bases; junction bases not matched to a gene: 3. The CDR3 bases are TGCAGCGTGTTACAGGGGGACTATGGCTACACCTTC. Amino acids: CSVLQGDYGYTF. The whole variable domain, filled in from reference TRBV29-1 and TRBJ1-2, reads SAVISQKPSRDICQRGTSLTIQCQVDSQVTMMFWYRQQPGQSLTLIATANQGSEATYESGFVIDKFPISRPNLTFSTLTVSNMSPEDSSIYLCSVLQGDYGYTFGSGTRLTVV.

This clone was detected a few times. The V and J genes are TRBV5-1 and TRBJ1-1, with 7 bases lining up with TRBD1. Germline V gene lookup returns CDR1 SGHRS and CDR2 YFSETQ. V dropped 2 bases and J dropped 6; count of bases not matched to a gene: 7. The CDR3 is 14 residues long. The CDR3 protein is CASSLGTGVSEAFF. CDR3 bases: TGCGCCAGCAGCTTAGGTACAGGGGTGTCTGAAGCTTTCTTT.

The rearrangement uses TRBV6-5 and TRBJ2-1; TRBD1 aligns across 9 bases. The trim removed 8 bases at V and 4 bases at J, leaving 9 bases unmatched. Germline CDR1 and CDR2: MNHEY and SVGAGI. The CDR3 covers 15 residues. The CDR3 region has the DNA TGTGCCAGCCACTCGCGGACAGGGGAATACAATGAGCAGTTCTTC. It encodes CASHSRTGEYNEQFF.